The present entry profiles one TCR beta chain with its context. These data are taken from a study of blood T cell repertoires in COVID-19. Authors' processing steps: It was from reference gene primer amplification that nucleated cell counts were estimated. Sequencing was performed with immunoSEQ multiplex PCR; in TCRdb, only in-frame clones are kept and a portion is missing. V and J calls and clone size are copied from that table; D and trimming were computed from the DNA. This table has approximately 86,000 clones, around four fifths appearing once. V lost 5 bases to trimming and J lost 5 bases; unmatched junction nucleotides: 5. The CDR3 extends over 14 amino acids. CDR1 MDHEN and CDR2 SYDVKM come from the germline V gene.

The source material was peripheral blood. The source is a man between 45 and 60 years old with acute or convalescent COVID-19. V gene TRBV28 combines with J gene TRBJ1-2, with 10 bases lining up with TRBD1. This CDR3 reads CASSGGTGAYGYTF. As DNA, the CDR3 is TGTGCCAGCAGTGGCGGGACAGGGGCATATGGCTACACCTTC.